This TCR beta chain was obtained from a study of response to subunit inactivated influenza vaccine. The CDR3 has 14 amino acids. Trimming pared 0 bases from V and 9 bases from J, leaving 12 bases between. TCRdb processed the RT-PCR reads anew with MiXCR; each CDR3 protein has one entry. The table shows 530,000 or so distinct CDR3 sequences, with 25% occurring only once. Sequences were derived from CD4+ T cells sorted from PBMCs, sampled about 5 days after vaccination. The rearrangement joins TRBV12-3 or TRBV12-4 to TRBJ2-1; D is possibly TRBD2 (7 bases). The source of this sequence is a man between 45 and 60 years old who received an inactivated influenza vaccine. The CDR3 bases are TGTGCCAGCAGTTTAGCCGGGGGGCCCCGTGAGCAGTTCTTC. It is translated as CASSLAGGPREQFF.